This note documents a single T cell receptor beta chain sequence. This entry belongs to a study of blood T cell repertoires in COVID-19. V was shortened by 1 base and J by 1 base, with 23 bases between the two germline ends. From germline, CDR1 is GTSNPN and CDR2 SVGIG (reference sequence). The CDR3 is 18 residues long. As handled by the study authors: Reference gene primers were amplified, and this amplification served to estimate nucleated cell counts. Assay used: immunoSEQ multiplex PCR; TCRdb lists only in-frame clones, some missing. That table furnishes V, J and clone size, whereas the DNA furnished D and trimming. Of about 200,000 clones listed, roughly 83% were seen once; the top ten hold approximately 5.9%.

The chain links TRBV30 to TRBJ2-7; D is unresolved. This receptor was identified in a woman aged 40 to 50 with COVID-19, enrolled during active disease. The sequenced sample consisted of peripheral blood. CDR3 nucleotides: TGTGCCTGGAGTGGTCCCCCCGGTAACTCAGCCGGGTCCTACGAGCAGTACTTC. Translated, it gives CAWSGPPGNSAGSYEQYF. Full variable domain (remainder filled in from reference TRBV30 and TRBJ2-7): SQTIHQWPATLVQPVGSPLSLECTVEGTSNPNLYWYRQAAGRGLQLLFYSVGIGQISSEVPQNLSASRPQDRQFILSSKKLLLSDSGFYLCAWSGPPGNSAGSYEQYFGPGTRLTVT.